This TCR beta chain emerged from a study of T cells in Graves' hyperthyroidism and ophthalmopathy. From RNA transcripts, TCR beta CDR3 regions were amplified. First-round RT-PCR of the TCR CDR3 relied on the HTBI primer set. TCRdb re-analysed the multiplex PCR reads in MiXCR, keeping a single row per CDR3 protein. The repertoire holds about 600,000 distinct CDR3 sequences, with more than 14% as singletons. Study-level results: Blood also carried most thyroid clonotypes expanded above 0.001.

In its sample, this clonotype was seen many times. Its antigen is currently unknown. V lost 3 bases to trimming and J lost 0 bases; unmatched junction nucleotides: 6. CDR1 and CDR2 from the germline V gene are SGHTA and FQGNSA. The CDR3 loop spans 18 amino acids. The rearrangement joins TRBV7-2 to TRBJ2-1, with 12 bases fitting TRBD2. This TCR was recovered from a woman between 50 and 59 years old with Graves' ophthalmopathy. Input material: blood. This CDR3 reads CASSFIRTSGISYNEQFF. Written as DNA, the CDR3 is TGTGCCAGCAGCTTCATACGGACTAGCGGGATCTCCTACAATGAGCAGTTCTTC.